The TCR beta chain under discussion was sequenced for a study of shared T cell receptors in the human thymus (TCRdb year 2021). General notes on the study: The study investigated the way shared, self-reactive T-cell receptor alpha chains are produced in the human thymus.

Receptor amplification or capture employed the immunoSEQ multiplex PCR assay. In TCRdb, the immuneACCESS table is reduced to in-frame sequences with V and J assigned. These tables do not hold every clone; where another copy was compared, an unresolved V gene accounts for under half, and the others remain unexplained. Recorded for this sample are 600,000 or so clones; approximately 89% of them occurred a single time. The ten largest clones represent 0.0094% of the sample. Concerning this clone itself: Its antigen is currently not known. No base quality values were provided; no much bigger clone lies one nucleotide off.

The data were also submitted as part of a second study, on human thymus T cells. From the second report: Immunologically healthy infants undergoing open corrective cardiac surgery for congenital heart defects in Finland were used as donors. Thymus tissue was collected as surgical resects that were removed during corrective cardiac surgery. Both the thymic and the peripheral blood repertoires appeared to show biased V and J gene segment usage. According to the related research, thymic TCR repertoires were highly overlapping among unrelated individuals. The study used roughly 8 infant thymus samples plus four related peripheral blood samples to characterize TCR alpha and beta repertoires. Donor ages ranging from about 6 to 244 days were recorded, and more than five male and a couple of female infants were included in the cohort. After being mechanically released from the tissue, thymocytes were kept at -70 degrees C in pellets of roughly 9.5-31 million cells. A QIAsymphony instrument was used to extract genomic DNA from frozen cell pellets. Using the immunoSEQ multiplex PCR assay, the TCRB and TCRAD loci were amplified from a standardized quantity of quality-controlled genomic DNA. The amplicons spanned the V(D)J region and were long enough to cover the CDR3 and allow V and J genes to be identified. The amplicons were sequenced on an Illumina platform via the commercial immunoSEQ service. Primer bias and sequencing errors were corrected using previously described methods, and TCRAD and TCRB definitions followed the IMGT database. Analysis of the repertoires was done with immunoSEQ Analyzer 3.0 and VDJTools and included basic statistics, V/J segment usage, diversity estimates, rarefaction and pairwise overlap. Chao1, ChaoE, Efron-Thisted, Shannon and inverse Simpson indices were used to estimate diversity, which was also estimated on datasets down-sampled to the smallest sample. For repertoire overlap, CDR3 nucleotide sequence, V gene and J gene had to match strictly, and clustering was done by Jaccard-based multidimensional scaling. On average, thymus samples yielded roughly 800,000 unique TCRB clonotypes, whereas blood samples yielded 70,000 to 100,000.

The sample was thymocytes. The sequence derives from a boy under two years old with a congenital heart defect. Donor details come from another sample of the same person, matched by shared clones.

The CDR3 region has the sequence CASSLVDGQKNIQYF. The DNA sequence is as follows: TGCGCCAGCAGCTTGGTAGATGGGCAGAAAAACATTCAGTACTTC. The rearranged chain carries TRBV5-1 and TRBJ2-4, with the D gene not clear enough to name. Trimming takes 0 bases from V and 4 bases from J, and the germline ends sit 11 bases apart. Per the germline V gene, SGHRS is the CDR1 and YFSETQ is the CDR2. Taken from cysteine to phenylalanine, the CDR3 has 15 residues. Only CDR3 DNA remains: 45 bases, in frame from the first base. Supplemented by the reference TRBV5-1 and TRBJ2-4 proteins around the CDR3, the complete variable domain is KAGVTQTPRYLIKTRGQQVTLSCSPISGHRSVSWYQQTPGQGLQFLFEYFSETQRNKGNFPGRFSGRQFSNSRSEMNVSTLELGDSALYLCASSLVDGQKNIQYFGAGTRLSVL.